This T cell receptor beta chain was sequenced in a study of T cell responses to AZD1222 COVID-19 vaccine. Whole-study results and caveats: Spike-wide vaccine-associated CD4 TCRs dominated at 160-218 and 743-854. The donor group comprised mostly white British people and more females; the analysis possibly underestimated clonal diversity.

Concerning this clone: As yet, its antigen is unknown.

Generated by immunoSEQ multiplex PCR, the TCRdb table keeps only in-frame clones and is missing some. The table records some 170,000 clones, about 92% of them present only once. The CDR3 runs 15 residues. CDR1 LNHDA and CDR2 SQIVND come from the germline V gene (reference sequence). V was cut by 10 bases and J by 5 bases, with 23 bases left in between. The chain is built from TRBV19 and TRBJ2-5; D is possibly TRBD2 (8 bases). The clonotype originates from an adult in good health. Sequenced here: peripheral blood, sampled on day 0 of AZD1222 vaccination. Written as DNA, the CDR3 is TGTGCCACTCGGGGGGGACAGTCCCCTGGGGAGACCCAGTACTTC. It translates to CATRGGQSPGETQYF.